Sequencing of this TCR beta chain was carried out in a study of T-cell memory formation after mild COVID-19. The overall study: Clustering of TCRs was largely donor specific. Findings of the study overall: Researchers found some responding clones in pre-infection memory, a sign that cross-reactive memory joined. Most CD4+ clones that shrank were in CM and EM, while CD8+ ones turned up in EMRA.

Germline V gene lookup returns CDR1 SGHAT and CDR2 FQDESV (reference sequence). Unmatched junction bases numbered 5, after V lost 1 base and J lost 9 bases. This CDR3 has 15 amino acids. This clonotype was recorded a few times. The antigen is not known. Constant-segment primers served in 5'RACE that generated TCR alpha and TCR beta cDNA libraries bearing sample barcodes and UMIs. TCRdb recomputed calls from the 5' RACE reads with MiXCR, one row per CDR3 protein. The table lists 120,000 to 150,000 distinct CDR3 sequences, approximately 5.7% of them singletons. This sequence originates from an adult woman who had mild COVID-19 (a few samples of this study predate the infection). Cell type and time point are not known. The sequencing sample was made of PBMCs or a T cell subset sorted from them (not recorded which). The chain carries TRBV11-1 and TRBJ2-1; the match to TRBD2 covers 11 bases. The CDR3 bases are TGTGCCAGCAGCTTAGGACTAGCGGGAATCAGTGAGCAGTTCTTC. This encodes CASSLGLAGISEQFF.